This TCR beta chain was sequenced during a study of blood T cell repertoires in COVID-19. Study context: The United States, Italy and Spain supplied acute and convalescent COVID-19 samples. Sources were T cells, B-cell-depleted T cells, or PBMCs; the material itself was cDNA or gDNA.

Germline CDR1 and CDR2: SNHLY and FYNNEI. V dropped 11 bases and J dropped 8 bases, with 21 bases sitting between them. The CDR3 runs 13 residues. In the original workflow: Amplified reference gene primers provided the basis for estimating nucleated cell counts. Assay: immunoSEQ multiplex PCR; the TCRdb copy retains only in-frame clones and omits some. V and J calls plus clone size are reproduced from that table; the DNA served to infer D and trimming. Seen here are some 270,000 clones, approximately 85% observed once, and the top ten hold around 10%. The chain has TRBV2 and TRBJ1-2; tentative D call: TRBD1 (6 bases). The source material was peripheral blood. The receptor was isolated from a woman between 70 and 85 years old with acute or convalescent COVID-19. CDR3 region: CAGPTNRVEGYTF. CDR3 coding DNA: TGTGCCGGTCCCACCAACAGGGTGGAAGGCTACACCTTC. The whole variable domain, remainder taken from reference TRBV2 and TRBJ1-2, is EPEVTQTPSHQVTQMGQEVILRCVPISNHLYFYWYRQILGQKVEFLVSFYNNEISEKSEIFDDQFSVERPDGSNFTLKIRSTKLEDSAMYFCAGPTNRVEGYTFGSGTRLTVV.